The clone carrying this T cell receptor beta chain was detected many times. What it binds is unknown. The entry originates in a study of cytotoxic CD8 clonotypes in ibrutinib-treated CLL. Sequenced by immunoSEQ multiplex PCR; TCRdb stores in-frame clones only, minus some. The sample records under 150,000 clones, about 91% being singletons. Points from the study as a whole: Public clonotypes occurred uncommonly; on treatment, they contracted or remained stable.

V lost 3 bases and J 2 bases, leaving 11 bases between the germline ends. From germline, CDR1 is MNHEY and CDR2 SMNVEV (reference sequence). The length of the CDR3 is 14 residues. This specimen consisted of PBMCs, obtained after 12 months of ibrutinib treatment. This receptor was obtained from a human donor with chronic lymphocytic leukemia. The chain employs TRBV27 and TRBJ2-7; D tentatively reads TRBD1 or TRBD2 (5 bases each). The CDR3 region is CASSLGPAAYEQYF. The DNA of the CDR3 is TGTGCCAGCAGTTTGGGACCCGCCGCCTACGAGCAGTACTTC.